This T cell receptor (beta chain) was retrieved from a study of T-cell memory formation after mild COVID-19. General study findings and limits: Several responding clones turned up in pre-infection memory, indicating that cross-reactive memory may have taken part.

As for this clonotype: Its antigen is currently unknown.

TCRdb re-analysed the 5' RACE reads in MiXCR, keeping a single row per CDR3 protein. The data show about 200,000 distinct CDR3 sequences, with roughly 10% seen just once and 3.5% held by the top ten. V lost 0 bases and J 7 bases, leaving 9 bases between the germline ends. CDR3 length: 13 residues. Germline lookup yields CDR1 SGHRS and CDR2 YFSETQ. Sequencing used PBMCs or a T cell subset sorted from them (not recorded which). This clonotype originated in a man aged 18 to 29 who had mild COVID-19 (a few samples of this study predate the infection). Cell type and time point are not known. The V and J genes are TRBV5-1 and TRBJ2-3; possible D gene TRBD1, 5 bases. CDR3 sequence (DNA): TGCGCCAGCAGCTTGGAGGGGTCAAATACGCAGTATTTT. Its translation: CASSLEGSNTQYF.